What follows are 5 T cell receptor beta chains derived from one specimen sequenced in a study of Ad26.COV2.S vaccination and SARS-CoV-2 variants. Assay used: immunoSEQ multiplex PCR; TCRdb lists only in-frame clones, some missing. Of 500,000 or so clones detected, roughly nine tenths appear once; the ten largest clones hold approximately 2.5%. The sample's treatment: about 20 received Ad26.COV2.S at low or high dose, single or two shots; 5 received placebo; per-sample allocation not given. Day 63 after the first injection of vaccine or placebo was the sampling time. Material: peripheral blood, obtained in a trial of Ad26.COV2.S vaccine versus placebo. The origin of the receptors is a person aged 18 to 65 who received the Ad26.COV2.S COVID-19 vaccine or a placebo.

The V and J genes are TRBV28 and TRBJ1-2, with D tentatively TRBD1 (6 bases). The CDR3 is 15 amino acids. Germline CDR1 MDHEN, CDR2 SYDVKM. The V end was cut by 5 bases, the J end by 2 bases, with 15 bases between. CDR3 amino acids: CASSPLNRVNYGYTF. CDR3 nucleotide sequence: TGTGCCAGCAGTCCCCTGAACAGGGTGAACTATGGCTACACCTTC.

The rearrangement links TRBV5-1 to TRBJ2-7, with 8 bases that match TRBD1. The V gene end was trimmed by 1 base and the J gene end by 4 bases; junction bases not matched to a gene: 7. Per germline, CDR1 SGHRS and CDR2 YFSETQ. The CDR3 has 15 residues. The CDR3 protein is CASSLSGRGLYEQYF. As DNA, the CDR3 is TGCGCCAGCAGCTTGAGTGGCAGGGGGCTTTACGAGCAGTACTTC.

V usage is TRBV28 and J usage is TRBJ2-7; TRBD2 matches at 8 bases. Germline assignment: CDR1 MDHEN and CDR2 SYDVKM. V lost 6 bases, J lost 2 bases, and 12 bases stayed unmatched. The CDR3 is 16 amino acids. In nucleotides, the CDR3 is TGTGCCAGCAGCCAGGCGGAGACTAGCGTAACCTACGAGCAGTACGTC. Its translation: CASSQAETSVTYEQYV.

V and J are TRBV6-2 or TRBV6-3 and TRBJ2-3, with D possibly being TRBD2 (7 bases). V was shortened by 2 bases and J by 2 bases, with 17 bases between the two germline ends. The germline V gene has CDR1 MNHEY and CDR2 SVGEGT. The length of the CDR3 is 17 residues. The CDR3 protein is CASSYPRGGGDTDTQYF. CDR3 DNA sequence: TGTGCCAGCAGTTACCCGAGGGGAGGGGGTGACACAGATACGCAGTATTTT.

The chain joins TRBV7-9 to TRBJ1-4, with 7 nucleotides matching TRBD1. Germline V gene sequence: CDR1 SEHNR, CDR2 FQNEAQ (reference sequence). V trimming: 4 bases; J trimming: 7 bases; junction bases outside the gene matches: 12. The length of the CDR3 is 16 residues. CDR3 sequence reads: CASSSTFQGVVEKLFF. CDR3 in DNA: TGTGCCAGCAGCTCCACTTTCCAGGGGGTTGTTGAAAAACTGTTTTTT.